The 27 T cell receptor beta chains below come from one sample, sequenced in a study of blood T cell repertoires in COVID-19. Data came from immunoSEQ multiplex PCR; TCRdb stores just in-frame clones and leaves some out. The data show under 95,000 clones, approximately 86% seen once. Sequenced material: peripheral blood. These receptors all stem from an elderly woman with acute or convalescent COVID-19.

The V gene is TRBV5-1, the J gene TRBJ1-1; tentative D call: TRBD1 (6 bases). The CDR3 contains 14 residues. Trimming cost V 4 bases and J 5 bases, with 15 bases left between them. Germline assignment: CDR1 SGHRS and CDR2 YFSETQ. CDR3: CASSEQGGGTEAFF. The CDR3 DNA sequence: TGCGCCAGCAGCGAACAGGGTGGCGGTACTGAAGCTTTCTTT. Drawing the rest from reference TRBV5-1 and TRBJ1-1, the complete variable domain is KAGVTQTPRYLIKTRGQQVTLSCSPISGHRSVSWYQQTPGQGLQFLFEYFSETQRNKGNFPGRFSGRQFSNSRSEMNVSTLELGDSALYLCASSEQGGGTEAFFGQGTRLTVV.

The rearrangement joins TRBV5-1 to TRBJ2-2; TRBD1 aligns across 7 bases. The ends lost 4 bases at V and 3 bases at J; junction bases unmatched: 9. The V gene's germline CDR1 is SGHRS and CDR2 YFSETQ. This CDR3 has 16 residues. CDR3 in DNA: TGCGCCAGCAGCCTTTACAGGGGAAGCGACACCGGGGAGCTGTTTTTT. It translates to CASSLYRGSDTGELFF.

CDR3 nucleotides: TGTGCCAGCTCACCAACAGGGGGAAATTCACCCCTCCACTTT. As protein: CASSPTGGNSPLHF. The chain uses TRBV18 and TRBJ1-6, with TRBD1 matching 8 bases. CDR1 and CDR2 from the germline V gene are KGHSH and LQKENI. There are 14 residues in the CDR3. V gave up 2 bases and J gave up 7 bases; unmatched junction bases: 1.

The CDR3 DNA reads as TGTGCCAGCAGCTTGGTCGGCGCGGGGGGAAGTAGGAATGAGCAGTTCTTC. Translated: CASSLVGAGGSRNEQFF. V is TRBV5-6 and J is TRBJ2-1; 8 bases align to TRBD2. CDR1 is SGHDT and CDR2 is YYEEEE in the germline V gene. V was clipped by 0 bases and J by 7 bases; unmatched bases: 12. CDR3 length: 17 residues.

CDR3 DNA sequence: TGTGCCTGGAGTGTTCCTAGCGGGGCCTACAATGAGCAGTTCTTC. Protein: CAWSVPSGAYNEQFF. V gene TRBV30 combines with J gene TRBJ2-1, with 9 bases lining up with TRBD2. The CDR3 length is 15 residues. Germline CDR1 is GTSNPN and CDR2 is SVGIG (reference sequence). V trimming: 0 bases; J trimming: 2 bases; junction bases outside the gene matches: 2. Combining the CDR3 with reference TRBV30 and TRBJ2-1 gives the whole variable domain SQTIHQWPATLVQPVGSPLSLECTVEGTSNPNLYWYRQAAGRGLQLLFYSVGIGQISSEVPQNLSASRPQDRQFILSSKKLLLSDSGFYLCAWSVPSGAYNEQFFGPGTRLTVL.

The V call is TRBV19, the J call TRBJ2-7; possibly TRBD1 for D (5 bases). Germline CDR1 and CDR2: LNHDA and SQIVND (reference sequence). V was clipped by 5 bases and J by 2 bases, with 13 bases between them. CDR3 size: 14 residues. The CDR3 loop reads CASSPTGSPYEQYF. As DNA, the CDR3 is TGTGCCAGTAGTCCTACAGGTTCTCCCTACGAGCAGTACTTC.

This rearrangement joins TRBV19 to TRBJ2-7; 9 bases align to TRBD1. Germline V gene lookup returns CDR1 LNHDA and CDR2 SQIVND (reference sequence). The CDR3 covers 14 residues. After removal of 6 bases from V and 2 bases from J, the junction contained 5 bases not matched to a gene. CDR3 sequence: CASRKDRGTYEQYF. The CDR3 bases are TGTGCCAGTAGGAAGGACAGGGGTACCTACGAGCAGTACTTC.

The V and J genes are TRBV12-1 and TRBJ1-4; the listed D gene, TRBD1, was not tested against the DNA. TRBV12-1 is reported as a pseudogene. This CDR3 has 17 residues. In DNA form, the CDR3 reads TGTGCCAGCAGCTTGCCCATTCAGGGACAGTTTAATGAAAAACTGTTTTTT. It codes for CASSLPIQGQFNEKLFF.

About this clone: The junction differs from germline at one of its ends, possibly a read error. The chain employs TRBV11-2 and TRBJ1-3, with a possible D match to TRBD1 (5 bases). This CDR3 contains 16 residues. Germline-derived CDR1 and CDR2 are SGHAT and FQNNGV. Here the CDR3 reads CASSPRGGVSRNTIYF. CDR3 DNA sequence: TGTGCCAGCAGCCCTCGTGGAGGGGTCTCTCGAAACACCATATATTTT.

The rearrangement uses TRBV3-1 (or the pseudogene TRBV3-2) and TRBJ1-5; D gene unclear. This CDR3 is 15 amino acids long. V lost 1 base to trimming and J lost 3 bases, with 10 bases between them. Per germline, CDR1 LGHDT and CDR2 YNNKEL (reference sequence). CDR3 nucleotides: TGTGCCAGCAGCCAAGGGCAGATCAACAATCAGCCCCAGCATTTT. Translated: CASSQGQINNQPQHF.

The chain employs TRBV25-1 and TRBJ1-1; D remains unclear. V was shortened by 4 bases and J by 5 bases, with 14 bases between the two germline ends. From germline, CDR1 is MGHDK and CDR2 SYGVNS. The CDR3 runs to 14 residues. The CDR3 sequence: CASSAFLTTTEAFF. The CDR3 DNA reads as TGTGCCAGCAGTGCTTTTCTGACTACGACTGAAGCTTTCTTT. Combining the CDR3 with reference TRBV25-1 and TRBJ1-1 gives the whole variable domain EADIYQTPRYLVIGTGKKITLECSQTMGHDKMYWYQQDPGMELHLIHYSYGVNSTEKGDLSSESTVSRIRTEHFPLTLESARPSHTSQYLCASSAFLTTTEAFFGQGTRLTVV.

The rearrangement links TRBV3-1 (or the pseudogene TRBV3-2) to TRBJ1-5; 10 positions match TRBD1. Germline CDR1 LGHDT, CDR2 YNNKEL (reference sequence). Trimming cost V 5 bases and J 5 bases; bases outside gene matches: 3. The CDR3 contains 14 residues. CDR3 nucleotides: TGTGCCAGCAGCTCGACAGGGGGCCATCAGCCCCAGCATTTT. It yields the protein CASSSTGGHQPQHF.

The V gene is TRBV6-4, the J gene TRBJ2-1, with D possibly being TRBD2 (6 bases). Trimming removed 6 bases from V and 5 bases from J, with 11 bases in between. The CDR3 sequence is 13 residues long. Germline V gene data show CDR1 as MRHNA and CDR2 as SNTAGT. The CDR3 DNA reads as TGTGCCAGCAGCGGGGGAAAAAACAATGAGCAGTTCTTC. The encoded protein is CASSGGKNNEQFF.

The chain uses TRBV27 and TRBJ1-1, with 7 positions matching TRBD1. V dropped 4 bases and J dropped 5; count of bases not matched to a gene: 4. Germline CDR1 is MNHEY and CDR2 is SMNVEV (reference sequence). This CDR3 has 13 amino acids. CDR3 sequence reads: CASSSTGETEAFF. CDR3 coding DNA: TGTGCCAGCAGTTCCACAGGGGAAACTGAAGCTTTCTTT.

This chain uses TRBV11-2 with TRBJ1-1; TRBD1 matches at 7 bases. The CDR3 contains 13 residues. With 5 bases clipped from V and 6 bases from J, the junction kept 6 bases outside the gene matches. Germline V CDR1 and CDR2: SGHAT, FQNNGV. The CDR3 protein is CASSPTDRSEAFF. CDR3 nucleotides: TGTGCCAGCAGCCCGACGGACAGGTCTGAAGCTTTCTTT.

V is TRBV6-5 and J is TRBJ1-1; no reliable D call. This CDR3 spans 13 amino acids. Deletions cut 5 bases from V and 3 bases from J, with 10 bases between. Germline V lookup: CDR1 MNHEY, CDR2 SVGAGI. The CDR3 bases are TGTGCCAGCAGTACCCAGGTTGACACTGAAGCTTTCTTT. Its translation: CASSTQVDTEAFF.

The CDR3 spells CASSTLSGGASQETQYF. CDR3 nucleotide sequence: TGCGCCAGCAGCACCCTAAGCGGGGGGGCGTCACAAGAGACCCAGTACTTC. The chain combines TRBV5-1 with TRBJ2-5, with 10 bases identical to TRBD2. The CDR3 runs to 17 residues. V was pared by 4 bases and J by 2 bases, with 11 bases of the junction left unmatched. Germline-derived CDR1 and CDR2 are SGHRS and YFSETQ.

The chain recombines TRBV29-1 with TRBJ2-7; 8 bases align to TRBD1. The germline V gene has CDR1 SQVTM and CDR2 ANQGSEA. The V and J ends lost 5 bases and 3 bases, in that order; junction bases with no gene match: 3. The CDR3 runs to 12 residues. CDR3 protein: CSVSQGDYEQYF. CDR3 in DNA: TGCAGCGTTTCACAGGGGGACTACGAGCAGTACTTC.

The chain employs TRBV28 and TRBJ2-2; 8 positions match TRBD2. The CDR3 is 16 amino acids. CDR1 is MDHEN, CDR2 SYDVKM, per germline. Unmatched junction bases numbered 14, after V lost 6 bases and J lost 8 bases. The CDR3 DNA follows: TGTGCCAGCAGCCGTGAGACTAGCGCCCGAGCTGGGGAGCTGTTTTTT. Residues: CASSRETSARAGELFF.

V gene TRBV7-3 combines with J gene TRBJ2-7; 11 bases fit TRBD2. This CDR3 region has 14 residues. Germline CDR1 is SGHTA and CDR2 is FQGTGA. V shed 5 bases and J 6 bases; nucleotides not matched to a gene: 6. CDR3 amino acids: CASSLAGGFGEQYF. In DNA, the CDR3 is TGTGCCAGCAGCCTAGCGGGGGGCTTCGGCGAGCAGTACTTC.

CDR3 nucleotides: TGTGCCAGCACCCAGCGGGGGGAGGGCACAGATACGCAGTATTTT. The encoded protein is CASTQRGEGTDTQYF. The genes are TRBV7-8 and TRBJ2-3; 9 nucleotides match TRBD2. The J segment lost 1 base and the V segment lost 7 bases, leaving 6 bases of the junction unmatched. Germline-derived CDR1 and CDR2 are SGHVS and FQNEAQ. The CDR3 totals 15 residues.

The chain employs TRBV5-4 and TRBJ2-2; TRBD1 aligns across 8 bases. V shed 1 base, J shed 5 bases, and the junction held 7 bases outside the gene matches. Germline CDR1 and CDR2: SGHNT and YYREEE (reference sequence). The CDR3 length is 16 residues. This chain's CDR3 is CASSLKQGARTGELFF. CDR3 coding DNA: TGTGCCAGCAGCTTGAAGCAGGGGGCGAGGACCGGGGAGCTGTTTTTT.

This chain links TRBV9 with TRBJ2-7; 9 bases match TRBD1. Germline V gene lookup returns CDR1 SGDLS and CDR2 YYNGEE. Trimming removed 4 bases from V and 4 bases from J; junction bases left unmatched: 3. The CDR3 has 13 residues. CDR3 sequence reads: CASSLTGGYEQYF. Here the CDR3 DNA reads TGTGCCAGCAGCTTGACAGGGGGGTACGAGCAGTACTTC.

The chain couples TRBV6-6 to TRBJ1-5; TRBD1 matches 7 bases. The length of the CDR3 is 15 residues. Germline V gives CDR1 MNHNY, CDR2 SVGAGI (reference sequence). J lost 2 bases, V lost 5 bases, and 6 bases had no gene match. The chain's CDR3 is CASSHGQAGNQPQHF. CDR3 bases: TGTGCCAGCAGTCATGGACAGGCGGGCAATCAGCCCCAGCATTTT.

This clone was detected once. The CDR3 reads CASSTPGLTYEQYF. CDR3 DNA: TGTGCCAGTAGTACCCCGGGACTAACCTACGAGCAGTACTTC. The V and J genes are TRBV19 and TRBJ2-7, with 7 nucleotides matching TRBD2. The V segment lost 4 bases and the J segment 2 bases; nucleotides outside the gene matches: 5. The CDR3 runs to 14 residues. Germline CDR1 LNHDA, CDR2 SQIVND (reference sequence).

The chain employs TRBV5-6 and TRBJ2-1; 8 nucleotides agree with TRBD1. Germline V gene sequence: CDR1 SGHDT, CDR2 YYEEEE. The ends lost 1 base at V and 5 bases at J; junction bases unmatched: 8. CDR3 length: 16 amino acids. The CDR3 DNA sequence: TGTGCCAGCAGCTTGAGGACAGGGCGGATAGACAATGAGCAGTTCTTC. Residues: CASSLRTGRIDNEQFF.

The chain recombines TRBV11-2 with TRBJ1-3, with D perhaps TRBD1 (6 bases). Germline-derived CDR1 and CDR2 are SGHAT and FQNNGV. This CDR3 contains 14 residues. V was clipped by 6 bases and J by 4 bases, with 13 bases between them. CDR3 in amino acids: CASSSGVGGNTIYF. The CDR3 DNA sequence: TGTGCCAGCAGTTCAGGGGTAGGCGGAAACACCATATATTTT.